Listed below are T cell receptor beta chains from one sample, sequenced in a study of CD8+ T cells in alopecia areata. Assay used: immunoSEQ multiplex PCR; TCRdb lists only in-frame clones, some missing. Of roughly 250,000 clones listed, about 68% are singletons. The material was CD4+ T cells sorted from blood, obtained at week 0. These receptors were obtained from a human donor with alopecia areata. Both conserved end residues are part of each CDR3. A D gene is named only where the DNA matches it firmly. A clone size is listed for some rows: how often the clone was seen (once, few, many), or a class if it is expanded.

>TRBV18|14|-|TRBJ2-1|TRBD1
CASSPPGQVNEQFF
TGTGCCAGCTCACCCCCCGGACAGGTCAATGAGCAGTTCTTC
>TRBV19|13|few|TRBJ1-1|-
CASSIVGFTEAFF
TGTGCCAGTAGTATCGTTGGGTTCACTGAAGCTTTCTTT
>TRBV5-1|12|few|TRBJ1-3|-
CASSNDWNTIYF
TGCGCCAGCAGCAACGACTGGAACACCATATATTTT
>TRBV5-1|14|-|TRBJ2-6|-
CASRSGSGANVLTF
TGCGCCAGTCGATCGGGGTCTGGGGCCAACGTCCTGACTTTC
>TRBV25-1|13|-|TRBJ2-7|TRBD1
CASSDLTGHEQYF
TGTGCCAGCAGTGATCTGACAGGGCACGAGCAGTACTTC
>TRBV13|15|few|TRBJ1-2|-
CASSLGTQGRYGYTF
TGTGCCAGCAGCTTAGGGACCCAGGGAAGGTATGGCTACACCTTC
>TRBV29-1|12|-|TRBJ1-1|-
CSVVAGNTEAFF
TGCAGCGTTGTCGCTGGGAACACTGAAGCTTTCTTT
>TRBV6-5|16|-|TRBJ2-3|TRBD2
CASSYVGLALTDTQYF
TGTGCCAGCAGTTACGTGGGACTAGCACTCACAGATACGCAGTATTTT
>TRBV27|15|once|TRBJ2-3|TRBD1
CASSLGQGDTDTQYF
TGTGCCAGCAGTTTGGGACAGGGGGACACAGATACGCAGTATTTT
>TRBV7-2|16|-|TRBJ2-1|-
CASSPRLTLRVDEQFF
TGTGCCAGCAGCCCCCGTTTGACTCTCCGTGTCGATGAGCAGTTCTTC
>TRBV29-1|12|few|TRBJ2-7|-
CSVAEGSHEQYF
TGCAGCGTGGCAGAGGGAAGCCACGAGCAGTACTTC
>TRBV6-6|15|-|TRBJ2-3|-
CASNPGGGAGDTQYF
TGTGCCAGCAACCCGGGCGGGGGCGCCGGGGATACGCAGTATTTT
>TRBV29-1|13|once|TRBJ2-7|TRBD2
CSVRLAGLYEQYF
TGCAGCGTGAGACTAGCGGGGCTCTACGAGCAGTACTTC
>TRBV2|15|-|TRBJ2-1|-
CASSGALGLTYEQFF
TGTGCCAGCAGTGGAGCTCTAGGGTTAACTTACGAGCAGTTCTTC
>TRBV25-1|14|-|TRBJ2-1|TRBD1
CASSEWGQVNEQFF
TGTGCCAGCAGTGAATGGGGACAGGTAAATGAGCAGTTCTTC
>TRBV29-1|13|-|TRBJ2-7|TRBD1
CSGGQGHSYEQYF
TGCAGCGGGGGACAGGGCCACTCCTACGAGCAGTACTTC
>TRBV30|15|-|TRBJ2-3|-
CAWSRDSFSTDTQYF
TGTGCCTGGAGTCGCGACAGTTTTAGCACAGATACGCAGTATTTT
>TRBV5-6|13|-|TRBJ2-3|-
CASSLTVKDTQYF
TGTGCCAGCAGCCTCACGGTGAAAGATACGCAGTATTTT